A single sample is the source of the 31 T cell receptor beta chains below, sequenced in a study of blood T cell repertoires in COVID-19. This table comes from immunoSEQ multiplex PCR, and its TCRdb copy is limited to in-frame clones, with some not included. Among under 300,000 clones listed, about 85% were seen once. Sequencing input: PBMCs or T cells enriched from blood (not recorded which). These TCRs come from a woman between 45 and 65 years old who had been exposed to COVID-19.

CDR3 in DNA: TGTGCCAGCAGCGCTCGCGGGGACTTGGTAGATACGCAGTATTTT. This codes for CASSARGDLVDTQYF. This chain uses TRBV7-2 with TRBJ2-3; TRBD2 is a possible D gene (6 bases). This CDR3 contains 15 residues. The V and J ends lost 5 bases and 5 bases respectively, with 17 bases between them. Germline CDR1 SGHTA, CDR2 FQGNSA.

This clone was observed once. The chain carries TRBV7-3 and TRBJ1-1; 9 bases fit TRBD1. Trimming cost V 6 bases and J 7 bases; bases outside gene matches: 6. Per germline, CDR1 SGHTA and CDR2 FQGTGA. The CDR3 runs 13 residues. In nucleotides, the CDR3 is TGTGCCAGCAGGCCGGGACAGGGTGGTGAAGCTTTCTTT. Its protein product is CASRPGQGGEAFF.

The chain carries TRBV27 and TRBJ2-1; TRBD1 matches at 8 bases. Germline V gives CDR1 MNHEY, CDR2 SMNVEV (reference sequence). The CDR3 runs 16 residues. The ends lost 0 bases at V and 3 bases at J; junction bases unmatched: 4. This CDR3 reads CASSLSDRAGYNEQFF. CDR3 sequence (DNA): TGTGCCAGCAGTTTATCGGACAGGGCCGGCTACAATGAGCAGTTCTTC.

This chain links TRBV7-8 with TRBJ1-1; D possibly corresponds to TRBD1 (5 bases). The germline CDR1 and CDR2 sequences are SGHVS and FQNEAQ. This CDR3 region has 14 residues. The ends were cut back, 7 bases at V and 4 bases at J, with 16 bases in the middle. The CDR3 spells CASTTVGGVTEAFF. CDR3 DNA: TGTGCCAGCACAACCGTGGGGGGGGTCACTGAAGCTTTCTTT.

The chain joins TRBV10-1 to TRBJ2-3, with TRBD2 as a possible D gene (6 bases). Germline CDR1 is WNHNN and CDR2 is SYGVQD (reference sequence). The CDR3 covers 16 residues. V lost 0 bases and J lost 3, with 13 bases in between. Here the CDR3 reads CASSESRLVKTDTQYF. CDR3 in DNA: TGCGCCAGCAGTGAGTCCCGACTAGTCAAGACAGATACGCAGTATTTT.

CDR3 sequence: CTSSQGGQSHSPLHF. CDR3 sequence (DNA): TGCACCAGCAGCCAGGGGGGACAGTCCCATTCACCCCTCCACTTT. The chain joins TRBV1 to TRBJ1-6; no check of the table's D call, TRBD1, against the DNA was made. TRBV1 is tagged as a pseudogene. This CDR3 region has 15 residues.

The chain is built from TRBV5-1 and TRBJ2-2, with D unresolved. CDR3 length: 15 amino acids. Germline values: CDR1 SGHRS, CDR2 YFSETQ. The V end was cut by 5 bases, the J end by 0 bases, with 11 bases between. The CDR3 loop reads CASRLTTANTGELFF. DNA of the CDR3: TGCGCCAGCAGATTAACAACAGCGAACACCGGGGAGCTGTTTTTT.

The chain joins TRBV5-1 to TRBJ1-1; a possible D gene is TRBD1 (6 bases). This CDR3 spans 14 amino acids. V lost 2 bases, J lost 6 bases, and 14 bases lay in between. Germline V CDR1 and CDR2: SGHRS, YFSETQ. In DNA, the CDR3 is TGCGCCAGCAGCTTAGAAGGGGGGGTCTCTGAAGCTTTCTTT. Translated, it gives CASSLEGGVSEAFF. Full variable domain (missing parts from reference TRBV5-1 and TRBJ1-1): KAGVTQTPRYLIKTRGQQVTLSCSPISGHRSVSWYQQTPGQGLQFLFEYFSETQRNKGNFPGRFSGRQFSNSRSEMNVSTLELGDSALYLCASSLEGGVSEAFFGQGTRLTVV.

This clone was recorded a few times. The chain recombines TRBV10-3 with TRBJ1-5, with D uncertain. V lost 4 bases and J 6 bases, leaving 10 bases between the germline ends. This CDR3 is built from 13 residues. CDR1 ENHRY and CDR2 SYGVKD come from the germline V gene. The CDR3 coding sequence is TGTGCCATCAGTGTGGCCCGGGGTCAGCCCCAGCATTTT. Encoded protein: CAISVARGQPQHF.

The rearrangement links TRBV7-9 to TRBJ1-1; D perhaps matches TRBD1 (5 bases). Germline V gives CDR1 SEHNR, CDR2 FQNEAQ (reference sequence). V was trimmed by 1 base and J by 6 bases, leaving 18 bases between them. The CDR3 has 16 amino acids. The CDR3: CASSLDLLGTYAEAFF. The CDR3 region has the DNA TGTGCCAGCAGCTTAGATTTGCTCGGGACTTACGCTGAAGCTTTCTTT.

This clone turned up a few times. The J gene is TRBJ2-2, the V gene TRBV5-1; maybe TRBD1 (6 bases). This CDR3 has 13 residues. V gave up 5 bases and J gave up 9 bases, with 14 bases separating them. Germline CDR1 reads SGHRS; CDR2 reads YFSETQ. CDR3 nucleotide sequence: TGCGCCAGCAGGTACTCAGGGGACCGGGAGCTGTTTTTT. Translated, it gives CASRYSGDRELFF.

The genes are TRBV19 and TRBJ2-7; 7 bases match TRBD2. Germline CDR1 reads LNHDA; CDR2 reads SQIVND (reference sequence). The CDR3 loop spans 14 amino acids. The ends lost 3 bases at V and 4 bases at J; junction bases unmatched: 6. Here the CDR3 reads CASSMVSGVYEQYF. In nucleotides, the CDR3 is TGTGCCAGTAGTATGGTGAGCGGGGTGTACGAGCAGTACTTC. Full variable domain (rest looked up from reference TRBV19 and TRBJ2-7): DGGITQSPKYLFRKEGQNVTLSCEQNLNHDAMYWYRQDPGQGLRLIYYSQIVNDFQKGDIAEGYSVSREKKESFPLTVTSAQKNPTAFYLCASSMVSGVYEQYFGPGTRLTVT.

V usage is TRBV7-3 and J usage is TRBJ1-2; 7 bases align to TRBD1. This CDR3 has 17 residues. The V gene end was trimmed by 1 base and the J gene end by 4 bases; junction bases not matched to a gene: 12. CDR1 and CDR2 (germline): SGHTA, FQGTGA. CDR3 in amino acids: CASSLIGGRDRGYGYTF. CDR3 DNA: TGTGCCAGCAGCTTAATAGGGGGCCGGGACAGAGGCTATGGCTACACCTTC. Looking up the rest from reference TRBV7-3 and TRBJ1-2 gives the full variable domain: GAGVSQTPSNKVTEKGKYVELRCDPISGHTALYWYRQSLGQGPEFLIYFQGTGAADDSGLPNDRFFAVRPEGSVSTLKIQRTERGDSAVYLCASSLIGGRDRGYGYTFGSGTRLTVV.

This chain joins TRBV9 and TRBJ1-3; D remains unclear. Germline CDR1 reads SGDLS; CDR2 reads YYNGEE. The CDR3 runs to 17 residues. Trimming pared 2 bases from V and 0 bases from J, leaving 15 bases between. CDR3 bases: TGTGCCAGCAGCGTTTTGTCGGCGGCCAACTCTGGAAACACCATATATTTT. Translation: CASSVLSAANSGNTIYF.

V usage is TRBV5-4 and J usage is TRBJ2-2, with D possibly TRBD2 on 7 matching bases. V lost 5 bases, J lost 2 bases, and 16 bases lay in between. The CDR3 runs to 16 residues. CDR1 is SGHNT and CDR2 is YYREEE in the germline V gene (reference sequence). The CDR3 DNA reads as TGTGCCAGCAGGCCCGCGGGGGCGCAAAACACCGGGGAGCTGTTTTTT. Protein sequence: CASRPAGAQNTGELFF.

This clone was detected only once. This rearrangement joins TRBV30 to TRBJ1-2; the D gene is possibly TRBD1 (5 bases). Germline V gene data show CDR1 as GTSNPN and CDR2 as SVGIG (reference sequence). Between the trimmed V and J ends, which lost 7 bases and 9 bases, there was a span of 24 bases. The CDR3 length is 14 residues. The CDR3 loop reads CAYRFGGVSRSYTF. The CDR3 DNA is TGTGCCTACCGCTTTGGAGGGGTCTCGCGAAGCTACACCTTC.

The chain joins TRBV18 to TRBJ1-1; D might be TRBD1 (6 bases). The CDR3 totals 14 residues. Germline CDR1 reads KGHSH; CDR2 reads LQKENI. V shed 6 bases and J shed 2 bases, with 13 bases lying between them. CDR3 nucleotides: TGTGCCAGCTCGTTACAGGGATTTAACACTGAAGCTTTCTTT. This translates into CASSLQGFNTEAFF.

The chain has TRBV5-1 and TRBJ1-4; D uncertain. CDR3 size: 15 residues. Germline lookup yields CDR1 SGHRS and CDR2 YFSETQ. V was shortened by 0 bases and J by 3 bases, with 9 bases between the two germline ends. For the CDR3, the DNA is TGCGCCAGCAGCTTGGAAGCGGCGGCTAATGAAAAACTGTTTTTT. Its translation is CASSLEAAANEKLFF.

The J gene is TRBJ2-3, the V gene TRBV18, with D perhaps matching TRBD1 (5 bases). Germline CDR1 reads KGHSH; CDR2 reads LQKENI. The CDR3 contains 13 residues. V gave up 3 bases and J gave up 3 bases, with 7 bases separating them. The CDR3 protein is CASSPRETDTQYF. The CDR3 DNA reads as TGTGCCAGCTCACCCAGGGAAACAGATACGCAGTATTTT.

This clone appeared a few times. The chain couples TRBV20-1 to TRBJ1-2; D unclear. Trimming removed 2 bases from V and 5 bases from J, with 6 bases in between. CDR3 length: 11 residues. Germline CDR1 reads DFQATT; CDR2 reads SNEGSKA (reference sequence). CDR3 loop: CSARSPYGYTF. The CDR3 nucleotides read TGCAGTGCTAGATCCCCATATGGCTACACCTTC.

This chain joins TRBV9 and TRBJ2-5; TRBD2 matches at 10 bases. The CDR3 runs to 15 residues. Germline V CDR1 and CDR2: SGDLS, YYNGEE. V gave up 3 bases and J gave up 5 bases; unmatched junction bases: 7. CDR3 DNA: TGTGCCAGCAGCGCTAGCGGGGGAGGTCACGAGACCCAGTACTTC. It translates to CASSASGGGHETQYF.

This clone was observed a single time. The rearrangement uses TRBV18 and TRBJ2-3; D ambiguous. The V gene lost 5 bases and the J gene lost 1 base, with 10 bases spanning the gap. In germline, CDR1 is KGHSH, CDR2 LQKENI. CDR3 length equals 14 residues. CDR3 in DNA: TGTGCCAGCTCAAAGATGGCGGGCACAGATACGCAGTATTTT. Its translation: CASSKMAGTDTQYF.

This rearrangement joins TRBV28 to TRBJ1-1; 9 nucleotides match TRBD1. V gave up 6 bases and J gave up 5 bases; unmatched junction bases: 4. The CDR3 totals 13 residues. Germline loops: CDR1 MDHEN, CDR2 SYDVKM. CDR3 sequence (DNA): TGTGCCAGCAGCAGGACAGGGGAGACTGAAGCTTTCTTT. Protein sequence: CASSRTGETEAFF.

The chain recombines TRBV7-2 with TRBJ2-2; the match to TRBD1 covers 10 bases. J was trimmed by 4 bases and V by 2 bases; bases with no gene match: 4. The CDR3 sequence is 16 residues long. Germline CDR1 is SGHTA and CDR2 is FQGNSA. The CDR3 protein is CASSLRTGGRTGELFF. The CDR3 DNA follows: TGTGCCAGCAGCTTACGGACAGGGGGTCGCACCGGGGAGCTGTTTTTT.

This rearrangement joins TRBV7-7 to TRBJ2-1; 7 bases map to TRBD2. This CDR3 has 13 amino acids. Germline loops: CDR1 SSHAT, CDR2 FNYEAQ (reference sequence). Trimming cost V 5 bases and J 8 bases; bases outside gene matches: 6. This CDR3 reads CASSPAGDDEQFF. The DNA of the CDR3 is TGTGCCAGCAGCCCCGCGGGGGATGATGAGCAGTTCTTC. The full variable domain, its missing parts supplied by reference TRBV7-7 and TRBJ2-1, is GAGVSQSPRYKVTKRGQDVTLRCDPISSHATLYWYQQALGQGPEFLTYFNYEAQPDKSGLPSDRFSAERPEGSISTLTIQRTEQRDSAMYRCASSPAGDDEQFFGPGTRLTVL.

The chain recombines TRBV10-3 with TRBJ2-5, with 8 bases aligning to TRBD2. Germline CDR1 and CDR2: ENHRY and SYGVKD. This CDR3 has 15 amino acids. The J segment lost 3 bases and the V segment lost 4 bases, leaving 7 bases of the junction unmatched. As DNA, the CDR3 is TGTGCCATCAGTGCGGGGACTAGATGGGAAGAGACCCAGTACTTC. Its protein product is CAISAGTRWEETQYF.

This chain joins TRBV4-3 and TRBJ1-2; a weak D match, TRBD1 (5 bases). Germline V lookup: CDR1 LGHNA, CDR2 YSLEER. Trimming took off 0 bases at V and 8 bases at J, with 16 bases between the two ends. CDR3 size: 15 residues. CDR3 residues: CASSQEARTTAGYTF. The CDR3, as DNA: TGCGCCAGCAGCCAAGAGGCGCGGACAACAGCAGGCTACACCTTC.

The CDR3 sequence: CASSRLVATNEKLFF. DNA of the CDR3: TGTGCCAGCAGTCGGCTAGTTGCAACTAATGAAAAACTGTTTTTT. The V and J genes are TRBV7-9 and TRBJ1-4; D unclear. Trimming pared 6 bases from V and 0 bases from J, leaving 11 bases between. Germline V CDR1 and CDR2: SEHNR, FQNEAQ (reference sequence). The CDR3 loop spans 15 amino acids. The whole variable domain, filled in from reference TRBV7-9 and TRBJ1-4, reads DTGVSQNPRHKITKRGQNVTFRCDPISEHNRLYWYRQTLGQGPEFLTYFQNEAQLEKSRLLSDRFSAERPKGSFSTLEIQRTEQGDSAMYLCASSRLVATNEKLFFGSGTQLSVL.

DNA of the CDR3: TGTGCCAGCAGCGTAGATGGGGGGGGCAAGACAGATACGCAGTATTTT. This sequence encodes CASSVDGGGKTDTQYF. The chain uses TRBV9 and TRBJ2-3, with D possibly being TRBD2 (7 bases). The germline V gene has CDR1 SGDLS and CDR2 YYNGEE. V was clipped by 0 bases and J by 3 bases, with 14 bases between them. The CDR3 length is 16 residues.

About this clone: Other DNA sequences in this specimen translate into the identical CDR3. The chain couples TRBV28 to TRBJ2-5; D possibly corresponds to TRBD2 (6 bases). There are 13 residues in the CDR3. Trimming left V 3 bases short and J 1 base short, with 6 bases between. Germline V gene lookup returns CDR1 MDHEN and CDR2 SYDVKM. The CDR3 DNA is TGTGCCAGCAGTTTGGGGGGCCAAGAGACCCAGTACTTC. Protein product: CASSLGGQETQYF.

This clone was observed a handful of times. This CDR3 is CASSQAKQGFGETQYF. The CDR3 DNA reads as TGCGCCAGCAGCCAGGCAAAACAGGGATTCGGGGAGACCCAGTACTTC. This chain joins TRBV4-3 and TRBJ2-5; the D gene is possibly TRBD1 (6 bases). V was shortened by 3 bases and J by 5 bases, with 19 bases between the two germline ends. The CDR3 runs to 16 residues. CDR1 is LGHNA, CDR2 YSLEER, per germline.